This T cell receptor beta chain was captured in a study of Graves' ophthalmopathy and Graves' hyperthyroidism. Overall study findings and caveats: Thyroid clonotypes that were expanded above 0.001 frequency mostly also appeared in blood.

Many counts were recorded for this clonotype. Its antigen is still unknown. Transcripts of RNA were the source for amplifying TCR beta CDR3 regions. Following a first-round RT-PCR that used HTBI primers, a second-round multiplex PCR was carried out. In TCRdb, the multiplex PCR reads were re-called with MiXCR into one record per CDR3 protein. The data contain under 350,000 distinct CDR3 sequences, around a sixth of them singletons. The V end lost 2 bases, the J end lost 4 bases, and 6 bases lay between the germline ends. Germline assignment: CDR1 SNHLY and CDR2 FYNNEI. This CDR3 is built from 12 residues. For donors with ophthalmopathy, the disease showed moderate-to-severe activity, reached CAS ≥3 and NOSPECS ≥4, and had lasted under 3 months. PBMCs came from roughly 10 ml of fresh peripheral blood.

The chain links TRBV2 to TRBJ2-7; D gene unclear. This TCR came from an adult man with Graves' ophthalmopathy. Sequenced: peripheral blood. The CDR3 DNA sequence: TGTGCCAGCAGTGAACAGTTATACGAGCAGTACTTC. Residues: CASSEQLYEQYF.